A selection of T cell receptor beta chains follows, all from one sample in a study of T cells in Graves' hyperthyroidism and ophthalmopathy. TCRdb redid the calling of the multiplex PCR reads with MiXCR, one entry per CDR3 protein. The sample has about 380,000 distinct CDR3 sequences, under 20% seen once; the top ten hold 40%. Sequencing was done on a sample of blood. The receptors shown here come from a man aged 18 to 35 with Graves' ophthalmopathy. Each CDR3 is given with its conserved first and last residue. A D gene is named only where the DNA matches it firmly. The size entry is marked missing in some rows and otherwise reads once, few, many or a size class.

CASSPVLNYGYTF | TGTGCCAGCAGTCCAGTGCTGAACTATGGCTACACCTTC | NA | TRBJ1-2 | 13 | TRBV28 | many
CASTRQGNTEAFF | TGTGCCAGTACCCGGCAGGGCAACACTGAAGCTTTCTTT | NA | TRBJ1-1 | 13 | TRBV19 | NA
CASSFQPSSGNTIYF | TGTGCCAGCAGTTTCCAGCCGAGCTCTGGAAACACCATATATTTT | NA | TRBJ1-3 | 15 | TRBV28 | few
CASSNPGTVLGYGYTF | TGTGCCAGTAGTAACCCGGGGACAGTTCTGGGATATGGCTACACCTTC | TRBD1 | TRBJ1-2 | 16 | TRBV19 | NA
CAWSVPLSNYGYTF | TGTGCCTGGAGTGTACCCCTAAGTAACTATGGCTACACCTTC | NA | TRBJ1-2 | 14 | TRBV30 | NA
CASKGGRGFRAEAFF | TGTGCCAGCAAGGGAGGGCGGGGGTTTAGAGCTGAAGCTTTCTTT | NA | TRBJ1-1 | 15 | TRBV28 | many
CASSIPGTEAFF | TGTGCCAGCAGCATCCCGGGCACTGAAGCTTTCTTT | NA | TRBJ1-1 | 12 | TRBV7-6 | many
CASSPGQGAHQPQHF | TGTGCCAGCAGTCCGGGACAGGGGGCGCATCAGCCCCAGCATTTT | TRBD1 | TRBJ1-5 | 15 | TRBV2 | many
CASRTPEQPNTEAFF | TGTGCCAGCAGAACTCCTGAGCAGCCGAACACTGAAGCTTTCTTT | NA | TRBJ1-1 | 15 | TRBV12-3/TRBV12-4 | many
CSATTTLNTEAFF | TGCAGTGCTACAACGACACTTAACACTGAAGCTTTCTTT | NA | TRBJ1-1 | 13 | TRBV20-1 | many
CASSLSEIDGYTF | TGTGCCAGCAGCTTATCGGAAATCGATGGCTACACCTTC | NA | TRBJ1-2 | 13 | TRBV11-1 | many
CSARILPRGYLSTDTQYF | TGCAGTGCTAGGATTCTCCCGCGGGGCTACCTTAGCACAGATACGCAGTATTTT | NA | TRBJ2-3 | 18 | TRBV20-1 | NA
CASSSLGDYEQYF | TGTGCCAGCAGCTCTCTAGGGGACTACGAGCAGTACTTC | NA | TRBJ2-7 | 13 | TRBV7-2 | many
CASSTDYARGTQYF | TGTGCCAGCAGTACGGACTATGCAAGAGGGACCCAGTACTTC | NA | TRBJ2-5 | 14 | TRBV28 | many
CASGLGEESGELFF | TGTGCTAGTGGTTTGGGGGAGGAGTCCGGGGAGCTGTTTTTT | NA | TRBJ2-2 | 14 | TRBV12-5 | NA
CASSPGSSGAQYF | TGTGCCAGCAGCCCGGGGAGCAGCGGGGCGCAGTACTTC | TRBD2 | TRBJ2-7 | 13 | TRBV7-9 | many
CASSGTNPPEAFF | TGTGCCAGCAGTGGGACAAATCCACCTGAAGCTTTCTTT | NA | TRBJ1-1 | 13 | TRBV27 | many
CASSLGTKADNEQFF | TGTGCCAGCAGCTTGGGGACAAAGGCCGACAATGAGCAGTTCTTC | NA | TRBJ2-1 | 15 | TRBV11-1 | many
CASSQKRGSGSPLHF | TGCGCCAGCAGCCAAAAGAGGGGTTCAGGATCACCCCTCCACTTT | NA | TRBJ1-6 | 15 | TRBV4-1 | NA
CSVEESGTDTQYF | TGCAGCGTTGAAGAAAGCGGGACAGATACGCAGTATTTT | NA | TRBJ2-3 | 13 | TRBV29-1 | NA
CASSFRTDSGNTIYF | TGTGCCAGCAGCTTCCGGACGGACTCTGGAAACACCATATATTTT | NA | TRBJ1-3 | 15 | TRBV7-9 | few
CASSEAHLGDSQNTGELFF | TGTGCCAGCAGTGAAGCCCACTTGGGGGACAGCCAGAACACCGGGGAGCTGTTTTTT | TRBD1 | TRBJ2-2 | 19 | TRBV6-1 | few
CASSPKEGGALHF | TGCGCCAGCAGCCCGAAGGAGGGGGGCGCCCTCCACTTT | NA | TRBJ1-6 | 13 | TRBV5-1 | NA
CASILRGANTGELFF | TGTGCCAGCATCTTGAGGGGGGCAAACACCGGGGAGCTGTTTTTT | NA | TRBJ2-2 | 15 | TRBV12-3/TRBV12-4 | few
CATSATGLAGVYEQFF | TGTGCCACCAGTGCAACGGGACTAGCGGGAGTCTATGAGCAGTTCTTC | TRBD2 | TRBJ2-1 | 16 | TRBV24-1 | NA
CASSRPGTTGTEAFF | TGCGCCAGCAGCCGCCCGGGCACCACTGGGACTGAAGCTTTCTTT | NA | TRBJ1-1 | 15 | TRBV4-1 | few
CSARDLRTSGAGGSNEQFF | TGCAGTGCTAGAGATCTCAGGACTAGCGGGGCGGGGGGAAGCAATGAGCAGTTCTTC | TRBD2 | TRBJ2-1 | 19 | TRBV20-1 | NA
CASSYGMGKLFF | TGTGCCAGCAGTTACGGGATGGGAAAACTGTTTTTT | NA | TRBJ1-4 | 12 | TRBV6-5 | NA
CASSQVWGGSTDTQYF | TGCGCCAGCAGCCAAGTATGGGGGGGGAGCACAGATACGCAGTATTTT | TRBD2 | TRBJ2-3 | 16 | TRBV4-1 | few
CASSFSILETQYF | TGTGCCAGCAGCTTTTCTATCTTGGAGACCCAGTACTTC | NA | TRBJ2-5 | 13 | TRBV7-6 | many
CASSVTGGAFF | TGTGCCAGCAGCGTGACAGGGGGAGCTTTCTTT | TRBD1 | TRBJ1-1 | 11 | TRBV11-2 | NA
CASSLQTPNTEAFF | TGTGCCAGCAGTTTACAGACTCCGAACACTGAAGCTTTCTTT | NA | TRBJ1-1 | 14 | TRBV12-3/TRBV12-4 | many
CASSYEGETEAFF | TGTGCCAGCAGTTATGAGGGGGAAACTGAAGCTTTCTTT | NA | TRBJ1-1 | 13 | TRBV6-1 | many
CASSGTGDMDAFF | TGTGCCAGCAGCGGGACAGGGGATATGGATGCTTTCTTT | TRBD1 | TRBJ1-1 | 13 | TRBV9 | many
CASSPPGTANEKLFF | TGTGCCAGCAGCCCCCCCGGGACAGCTAATGAAAAACTGTTTTTT | TRBD1 | TRBJ1-4 | 15 | TRBV5-5 | few
CASSLTDTTSYEQYF | TGTGCCAGCAGCTTGACAGACACAACCTCCTACGAGCAGTACTTC | NA | TRBJ2-7 | 15 | TRBV4-2 | NA
CASSVDGEQMTEAFF | TGTGCCAGCAGCGTAGACGGTGAACAAATGACTGAAGCTTTCTTT | NA | TRBJ1-1 | 15 | TRBV9 | many
CASSQEDPLLEKLFF | TGCGCCAGCAGCCAAGAGGACCCCCTTTTGGAAAAACTGTTTTTT | NA | TRBJ1-4 | 15 | TRBV4-1 | few
CAIRAGVTTDTQYF | TGTGCCATCAGAGCGGGGGTTACCACAGATACGCAGTATTTT | TRBD2 | TRBJ2-3 | 14 | TRBV10-3 | few
CASDRVYEQYF | TGTGCCAGTGACAGGGTCTACGAGCAGTACTTC | TRBD1 | TRBJ2-7 | 11 | TRBV2 | many
CASSLEGPAFF | TGTGCCAGCAGCTTAGAAGGTCCGGCTTTCTTT | NA | TRBJ1-1 | 11 | TRBV7-9 | NA
CASSFGGDLKAFF | TGCGCCAGCAGCTTCGGAGGGGACCTCAAAGCTTTCTTT | NA | TRBJ1-1 | 13 | TRBV5-1 | many
CASSFGNANTEAFF | TGTGCCAGCAGCTTCGGAAATGCGAACACTGAAGCTTTCTTT | NA | TRBJ1-1 | 14 | TRBV11-2 | many